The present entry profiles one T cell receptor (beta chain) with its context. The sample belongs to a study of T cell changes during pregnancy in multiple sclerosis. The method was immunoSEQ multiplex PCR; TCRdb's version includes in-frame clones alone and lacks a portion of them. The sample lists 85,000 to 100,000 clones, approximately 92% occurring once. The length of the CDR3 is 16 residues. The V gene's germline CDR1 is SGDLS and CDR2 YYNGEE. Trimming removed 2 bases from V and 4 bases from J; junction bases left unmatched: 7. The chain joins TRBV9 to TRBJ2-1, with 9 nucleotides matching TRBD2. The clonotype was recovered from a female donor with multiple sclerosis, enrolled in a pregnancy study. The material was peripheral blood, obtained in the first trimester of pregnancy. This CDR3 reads CASSVSGSGGYNEQFF. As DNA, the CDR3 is TGTGCCAGCAGCGTGAGTGGTAGCGGGGGTTACAATGAGCAGTTCTTC.